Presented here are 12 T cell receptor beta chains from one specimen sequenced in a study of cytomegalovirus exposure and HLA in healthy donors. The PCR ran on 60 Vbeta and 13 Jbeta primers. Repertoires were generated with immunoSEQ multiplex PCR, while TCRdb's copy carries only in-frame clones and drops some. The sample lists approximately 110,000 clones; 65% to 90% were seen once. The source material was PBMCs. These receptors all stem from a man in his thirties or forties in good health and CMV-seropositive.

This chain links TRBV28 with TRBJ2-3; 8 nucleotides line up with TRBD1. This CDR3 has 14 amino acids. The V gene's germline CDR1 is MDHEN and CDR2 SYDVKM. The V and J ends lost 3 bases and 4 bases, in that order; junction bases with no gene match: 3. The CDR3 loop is CASSFRQGSDTQYF. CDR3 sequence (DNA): TGTGCCAGCAGTTTCAGACAGGGGTCAGATACGCAGTATTTT.

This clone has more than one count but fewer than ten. CDR3 in amino acids: CASSLGQNTGELFF. The CDR3 DNA follows: TGCGCCAGCAGCCTCGGACAGAACACCGGGGAGCTGTTTTTT. The J gene is TRBJ2-2, the V gene TRBV5-1; D perhaps matches TRBD1 (5 bases). This CDR3 contains 14 residues. Germline lookup yields CDR1 SGHRS and CDR2 YFSETQ. Trimming shortened V by 4 bases and J by 1 base, and 8 bases separated the two germline ends.

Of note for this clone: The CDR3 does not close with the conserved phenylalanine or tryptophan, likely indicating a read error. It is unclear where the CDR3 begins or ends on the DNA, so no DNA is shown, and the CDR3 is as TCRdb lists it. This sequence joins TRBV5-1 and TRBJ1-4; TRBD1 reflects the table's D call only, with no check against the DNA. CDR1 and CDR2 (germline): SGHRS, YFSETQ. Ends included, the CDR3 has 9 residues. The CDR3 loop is CASSLGRGV.

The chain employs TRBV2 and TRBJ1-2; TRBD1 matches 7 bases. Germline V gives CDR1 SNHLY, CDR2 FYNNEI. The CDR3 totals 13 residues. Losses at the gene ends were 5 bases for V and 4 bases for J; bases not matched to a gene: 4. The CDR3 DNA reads TGTGCCAGCAGTCTCGGACAGGCCTATGGCTACACCTTC. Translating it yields CASSLGQAYGYTF. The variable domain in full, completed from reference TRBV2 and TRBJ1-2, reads EPEVTQTPSHQVTQMGQEVILRCVPISNHLYFYWYRQILGQKVEFLVSFYNNEISEKSEIFDDQFSVERPDGSNFTLKIRSTKLEDSAMYFCASSLGQAYGYTFGSGTRLTVV.

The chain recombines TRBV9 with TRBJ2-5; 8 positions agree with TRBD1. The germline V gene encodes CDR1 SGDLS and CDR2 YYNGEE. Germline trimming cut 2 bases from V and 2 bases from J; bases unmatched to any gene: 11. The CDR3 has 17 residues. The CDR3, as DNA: TGTGCCAGCAGCGTGGCTGCTCGACAGGGGCGGCAAGAGACCCAGTACTTC. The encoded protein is CASSVAARQGRQETQYF.

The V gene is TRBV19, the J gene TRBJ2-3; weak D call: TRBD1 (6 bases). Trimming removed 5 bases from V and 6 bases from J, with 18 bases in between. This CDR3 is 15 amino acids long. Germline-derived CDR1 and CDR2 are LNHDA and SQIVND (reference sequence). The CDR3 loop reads CASSPQGTKADTQYF. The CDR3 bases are TGTGCCAGTAGTCCGCAGGGGACGAAAGCGGATACGCAGTATTTT.

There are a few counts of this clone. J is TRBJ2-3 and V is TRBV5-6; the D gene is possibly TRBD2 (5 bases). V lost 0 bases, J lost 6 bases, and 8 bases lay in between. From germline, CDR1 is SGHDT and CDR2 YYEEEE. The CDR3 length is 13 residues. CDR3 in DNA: TGTGCCAGCAGCTTGGACGGGGTGGATACGCAGTATTTT. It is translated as CASSLDGVDTQYF.

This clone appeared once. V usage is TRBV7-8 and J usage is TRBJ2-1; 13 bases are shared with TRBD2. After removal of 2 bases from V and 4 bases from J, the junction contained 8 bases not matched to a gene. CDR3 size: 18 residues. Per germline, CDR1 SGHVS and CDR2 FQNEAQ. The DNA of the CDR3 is TGTGCCAGCAGCTTAAGAACTAGCGGGGGGGCAAGTTACAATGAGCAGTTCTTC. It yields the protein CASSLRTSGGASYNEQFF.

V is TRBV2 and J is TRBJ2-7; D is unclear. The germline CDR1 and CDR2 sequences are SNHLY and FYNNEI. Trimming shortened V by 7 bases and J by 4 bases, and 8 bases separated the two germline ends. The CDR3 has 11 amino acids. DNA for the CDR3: TGTGCCAGCACTCTCCGTTACGAGCAGTACTTC. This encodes CASTLRYEQYF.

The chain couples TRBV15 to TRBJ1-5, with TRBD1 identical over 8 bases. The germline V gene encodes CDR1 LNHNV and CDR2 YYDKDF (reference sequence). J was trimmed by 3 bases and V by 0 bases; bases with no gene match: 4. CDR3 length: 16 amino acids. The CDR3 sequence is CATSRDRGRDNQPQHF. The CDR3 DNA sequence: TGTGCCACCAGCAGAGACAGGGGGCGAGACAATCAGCCCCAGCATTTT.

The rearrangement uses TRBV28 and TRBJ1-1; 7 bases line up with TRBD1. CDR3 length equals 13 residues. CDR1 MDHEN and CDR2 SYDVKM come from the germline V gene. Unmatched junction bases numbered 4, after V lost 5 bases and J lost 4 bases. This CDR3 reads CASSVTGATEAFF. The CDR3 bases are TGTGCCAGCAGTGTAACAGGGGCCACTGAAGCTTTCTTT.

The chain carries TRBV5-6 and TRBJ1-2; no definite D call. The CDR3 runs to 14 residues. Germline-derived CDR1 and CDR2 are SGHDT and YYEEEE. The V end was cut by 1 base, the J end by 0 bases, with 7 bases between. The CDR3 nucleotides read TGTGCCAGCAGCTTGATTCCAGCTAACTATGGCTACACCTTC. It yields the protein CASSLIPANYGYTF.